The present T cell receptor (beta chain) was sequenced within a study of tumor-infiltrating lymphocytes in localized non-small cell lung cancer. Regarding this clone: Its antigen remains unidentified.

Sequenced by immunoSEQ multiplex PCR; TCRdb stores in-frame clones only, minus some. The sample gives roughly 25,000 clones, 69% of which show up once; under 15% is in the top ten. The study, taken as a whole, reports: Tumor T-cell fraction was not associated with recurrence-free survival.

Trimming removed 6 bases at V and 3 bases at J, with 14 bases between. CDR1 and CDR2 (germline): SNHLY, FYNNEI. The CDR3 totals 14 residues. Sequencing was performed on lung tumor tissue. V gene TRBV2 combines with J gene TRBJ1-2, with unresolved D. This TCR was recovered from a human donor with non-small cell lung cancer. The CDR3 DNA reads TGTGCCAGCAGGAATCAGAGCCTTTACTATGGCTACACCTTC. This encodes CASRNQSLYYGYTF. Full variable domain (missing parts from reference TRBV2 and TRBJ1-2): EPEVTQTPSHQVTQMGQEVILRCVPISNHLYFYWYRQILGQKVEFLVSFYNNEISEKSEIFDDQFSVERPDGSNFTLKIRSTKLEDSAMYFCASRNQSLYYGYTFGSGTRLTVV.